These 17 T cell receptor beta chains were sequenced from one sample in a study of blood T cell repertoires in COVID-19. TCRdb's copy holds only in-frame clones and misses some; the assay was immunoSEQ multiplex PCR. The sample yields over 50,000 clones, about 90% seen once. Source material: peripheral blood. These receptors all come from a woman aged 60-75 years with active or convalescent COVID-19.

This clone was counted a single time. The chain couples TRBV28 to TRBJ2-5; 10 nucleotides align to TRBD2. Germline assignment: CDR1 MDHEN and CDR2 SYDVKM. The V and J ends lost 2 bases and 7 bases, in that order; junction bases with no gene match: 7. The CDR3 length is 15 residues. In nucleotides, the CDR3 is TGTGCCAGCAGTTTAATAGCGGGGGGCTCCGGGACCCAGTACTTC. Its protein is CASSLIAGGSGTQYF.

The V call is TRBV9, the J call TRBJ1-1; D perhaps matches TRBD1 (5 bases). V shed 0 bases and J shed 6 bases, with 18 bases lying between them. The CDR3 is 16 amino acids. Germline V gene data show CDR1 as SGDLS and CDR2 as YYNGEE. The CDR3 DNA reads as TGTGCCAGCAGCGTAGTTCTTGATCGTAGGGGCGCTGAAGCTTTCTTT. Its translation: CASSVVLDRRGAEAFF.

The chain combines TRBV6-1 with TRBJ1-4; D gene uncertain. Trimming stripped 2 bases from V and 14 bases from J, with 15 bases between. The CDR3 runs to 13 residues. Germline V gives CDR1 MNHNS, CDR2 SASEGT. DNA of the CDR3: TGTGCCAGCAGTGAATACACAGTGGGAGACCTGTTTTTT. This sequence encodes CASSEYTVGDLFF.

The CDR3 DNA reads TGTGCCTGCACCGGGAGGGCTGACACTGAAGCTTTCTTT. This codes for CACTGRADTEAFF. The rearrangement joins TRBV30 to TRBJ1-1; no clear D. The CDR3 spans 13 residues. V lost 6 bases, J lost 3 bases, and 14 bases lay in between. Germline values: CDR1 GTSNPN, CDR2 SVGIG (reference sequence).

The CDR3 nucleotides are TGTGCCAGCAGCTTAGGACCGGGACAGGGGGCGTGGGAGCAGTACTTC. This codes for CASSLGPGQGAWEQYF. J is TRBJ2-7 and V is TRBV7-9; 12 nucleotides agree with TRBD1. The V gene end was trimmed by 1 base and the J gene end by 7 bases; junction bases not matched to a gene: 8. This CDR3 comprises 16 residues. The germline gives CDR1 SEHNR, CDR2 FQNEAQ (reference sequence).

The chain recombines TRBV5-1 with TRBJ1-2; tentative D call: TRBD1 (5 bases). Trimming cost V 4 bases and J 8 bases, with 15 bases left between them. CDR3 length equals 13 residues. CDR1 and CDR2 from the germline V gene are SGHRS and YFSETQ. CDR3 coding DNA: TGCGCCAGCAGCCCGCAAGGGGCTCAAGGCTACACCTTC. The encoded protein is CASSPQGAQGYTF.

The chain couples TRBV27 to TRBJ2-1; 9 nucleotides match TRBD2. The CDR3 has 18 residues. The germline V gene encodes CDR1 MNHEY and CDR2 SMNVEV (reference sequence). V was pared by 3 bases and J by 4 bases, with 13 bases of the junction left unmatched. This chain's CDR3 is CASSFRVAGDWEYNEQFF. As DNA, the CDR3 is TGTGCCAGCAGTTTTAGAGTAGCGGGAGATTGGGAGTACAATGAGCAGTTCTTC.

This chain joins TRBV25-1 and TRBJ2-1; tentative D call: TRBD1 (5 bases). CDR1 MGHDK and CDR2 SYGVNS come from the germline V gene. There are 14 residues in the CDR3. Trimming pared 1 base from V and 9 bases from J, leaving 13 bases between. The DNA for the CDR3 is TGTGCCAGCAGTGAATCTTCAGGACAAATTGAGCAGTTCTTC. Its protein product is CASSESSGQIEQFF.

This clone was observed a single time. V is TRBV5-1 and J is TRBJ1-4; TRBD1 aligns across 7 bases. Germline trimming cut 4 bases from V and 5 bases from J; bases unmatched to any gene: 8. Germline V gives CDR1 SGHRS, CDR2 YFSETQ. This CDR3 has 15 amino acids. The chain's CDR3 is CASSLTGTENEKLFF. CDR3 bases: TGCGCCAGCAGCCTCACCGGGACAGAGAATGAAAAACTGTTTTTT.

The chain combines TRBV27 with TRBJ1-5; tentatively, D is TRBD1 (6 bases). Germline CDR1 reads MNHEY; CDR2 reads SMNVEV (reference sequence). This CDR3 has 17 amino acids. V shed 7 bases and J shed 4 bases, with 23 bases lying between them. The CDR3 DNA reads TGTGCCAGCAACAAGGCGGGGGCCGGGGCAATAAATCAGCCCCAGCATTTT. Its protein product is CASNKAGAGAINQPQHF.

This chain connects TRBV27 to TRBJ1-4; 9 bases line up with TRBD1. J gave up 8 bases and V 7 bases, and 8 bases lay outside the gene matches. The CDR3 is made up of 14 amino acids. The germline gives CDR1 MNHEY, CDR2 SMNVEV (reference sequence). CDR3 DNA sequence: TGTGCCAGCATGGGGGACAGGGTTGGGGAAAAACTGTTTTTT. It translates to CASMGDRVGEKLFF.

This clone was observed a handful of times. This chain uses TRBV5-1 with TRBJ2-3, with 8 bases lining up with TRBD2. Per germline, CDR1 SGHRS and CDR2 YFSETQ. This CDR3 is 16 amino acids long. J lost 0 bases, V lost 3 bases, and 6 bases had no gene match. Here the CDR3 DNA reads TGCGCCAGCAGCTCGCGCCCTAGCGGGAGCACAGATACGCAGTATTTT. Protein product: CASSSRPSGSTDTQYF.

The CDR3 reads CASSVEGVQPQHF. The CDR3 nucleotides are TGCGCCAGCAGTGTAGAAGGGGTTCAGCCCCAGCATTTT. The chain has TRBV10-2 and TRBJ1-5; maybe TRBD1 (5 bases). The ends were cut back, 4 bases at V and 6 bases at J, with 10 bases in the middle. The CDR3 runs to 13 residues. Germline V gene lookup returns CDR1 WSHSY and CDR2 SAAADI.

J is TRBJ2-1 and V is TRBV5-4, with D perhaps matching TRBD1 (6 bases). The CDR3 loop spans 14 amino acids. The V gene lost 9 bases and the J gene lost 1 base, with 14 bases spanning the gap. Germline loops: CDR1 SGHNT, CDR2 YYREEE (reference sequence). The CDR3 is CATRYRESYNEQFF. The CDR3 nucleotides read TGTGCCACTCGCTACAGGGAATCCTACAATGAGCAGTTCTTC.

V gene TRBV3-1 (or the pseudogene TRBV3-2) combines with J gene TRBJ2-3; no definite D call. Trimming left V 0 bases short and J 3 bases short, with 4 bases between. Germline V gene data show CDR1 as LGHDT and CDR2 as YNNKEL (reference sequence). The CDR3 is 13 residues long. CDR3 bases: TGTGCCAGCAGCCAAGAATCGACAGATACGCAGTATTTT. It encodes CASSQESTDTQYF.

The chain has TRBV19 and TRBJ1-2; D is possibly TRBD1 (5 bases). This CDR3 contains 13 residues. Trimming pared 3 bases from V and 3 bases from J, leaving 8 bases between. Germline loops: CDR1 LNHDA, CDR2 SQIVND (reference sequence). The DNA of the CDR3 is TGTGCCAGTAGTATGAGCAGGGACTATGGCTACACCTTC. It specifies CASSMSRDYGYTF.

The chain links TRBV3-1 (or the pseudogene TRBV3-2) to TRBJ2-4; TRBD1 agrees at 9 bases. CDR1 is LGHDT, CDR2 YNNKEL, per germline (reference sequence). This CDR3 comprises 17 residues. J gave up 3 bases and V 4 bases, and 10 bases lay outside the gene matches. The CDR3 nucleotides are TGTGCCAGCAGCCTAAAAGGGACAGGGATGGGCAAAAACATTCAGTACTTC. The encoded protein is CASSLKGTGMGKNIQYF.